These 21 T cell receptor beta chains originate from one sample sequenced in a study of response to subunit inactivated influenza vaccine. TCRdb recomputed calls from the RT-PCR reads with MiXCR, one row per CDR3 protein. The data show roughly 500,000 distinct CDR3 sequences, with 25% seen just once and 1.9% held by the top ten. This sample comprised CD4+ T cells sorted from PBMCs, obtained more than 4 days after vaccination. These receptors were collected from a man aged 50-59 years who received an inactivated influenza vaccine.

In this sample, this clonotype turned up a few times. The chain carries TRBV20-1 and TRBJ1-2, with D perhaps matching TRBD1 (5 bases). Deletions cut 3 bases from V and 8 bases from J, with 16 bases between. This CDR3 comprises 13 residues. Germline-derived CDR1 and CDR2 are DFQATT and SNEGSKA (reference sequence). CDR3 in amino acids: CSASQWDRFGYTF. The CDR3 DNA is TGCAGTGCTAGTCAGTGGGACCGCTTCGGCTACACCTTC.

The chain recombines TRBV2 with TRBJ2-1; 7 bases align to TRBD2. Germline values: CDR1 SNHLY, CDR2 FYNNEI. V was clipped by 7 bases and J by 7 bases; unmatched bases: 4. The CDR3 runs to 12 residues. The CDR3 here is CASNWGLNEQFF. In DNA, the CDR3 is TGTGCCAGCAATTGGGGACTAAATGAGCAGTTCTTC.

CDR3 in DNA: TGTGCCAGCAGTTTAAGAGGCCCGATCGATTTTTATGGCTACACCTTC. Translation: CASSLRGPIDFYGYTF. The chain carries TRBV12-3 or TRBV12-4 and TRBJ1-2; D not resolved. The V gene lost 2 bases and the J gene lost 5 bases, with 18 bases spanning the gap. This CDR3 comprises 16 residues.

V usage is TRBV20-1 and J usage is TRBJ2-3, with 7 bases lining up with TRBD1. V lost 7 bases, J lost 10 bases, and 14 bases stayed unmatched. The V gene's germline CDR1 is DFQATT and CDR2 SNEGSKA (reference sequence). There are 13 residues in the CDR3. CDR3 bases: TGCAGTGTTAGCCTGGGTGGGACAGTGGCGCAGTATTTT. This encodes CSVSLGGTVAQYF.

The chain combines TRBV7-2 with TRBJ2-1; the match to TRBD1 covers 10 bases. The CDR3 contains 16 residues. Germline V lookup: CDR1 SGHTA, CDR2 FQGNSA. Trimming cost V 2 bases and J 2 bases; bases outside gene matches: 3. The CDR3 is CASSLSGTGAYNEQFF. CDR3 coding DNA: TGTGCCAGCAGCTTATCTGGGACAGGGGCCTACAATGAGCAGTTCTTC.

This chain connects TRBV6-5 to TRBJ2-5; D remains ambiguous. With 9 bases removed from V and 5 bases from J, the gap between germline ends came to 10 bases. The germline V gene encodes CDR1 MNHEY and CDR2 SVGAGI. CDR3 length equals 11 residues. The CDR3 protein is CASQFEETQYF. The CDR3, as DNA: TGTGCCAGTCAGTTCGAGGAGACCCAGTACTTC.

There are a few counts of this clonotype. The J gene is TRBJ2-7, the V gene TRBV4-1; unclear D gene. Germline loops: CDR1 MGHRA, CDR2 YSYEKL. The V end was cut by 2 bases, the J end by 7 bases, with 9 bases between. The CDR3 covers 12 residues. This CDR3 reads CASSQPAGEQYF. The CDR3 coding sequence is TGCGCCAGCAGCCAACCAGCTGGGGAGCAGTACTTC.

This clonotype has at least ten counts. The chain couples TRBV5-1 to TRBJ1-5, with a weak D call TRBD1 (6 bases). The CDR3 length is 14 residues. Trimming pared 5 bases from V and 0 bases from J, leaving 9 bases between. Germline loops: CDR1 SGHRS, CDR2 YFSETQ. The CDR3: CASSPGASNQPQHF. The CDR3 region has the DNA TGCGCCAGCAGTCCAGGGGCTAGCAATCAGCCCCAGCATTTT.

This chain joins TRBV7-2 and TRBJ2-5, with 8 bases that match TRBD1. With V trimmed by 5 bases and J by 3 bases, 5 bases remained unmatched. CDR3 length: 14 residues. The germline gives CDR1 SGHTA, CDR2 FQGNSA. The CDR3: CASSLGTGKETQYF. The CDR3 DNA reads TGTGCCAGCAGCCTGGGGACAGGCAAAGAGACCCAGTACTTC. Variable domain in full (rest from reference TRBV7-2 and TRBJ2-5): GAGVSQSPSNKVTEKGKDVELRCDPISGHTALYWYRQSLGQGLEFLIYFQGNSAPDKSGLPSDRFSAERTGGSVSTLTIQRTQQEDSAVYLCASSLGTGKETQYFGPGTRLLVL.

This rearrangement joins TRBV10-3 to TRBJ2-5; no clear D gene. CDR1 is ENHRY and CDR2 is SYGVKD in the germline V gene. Trimming left V 0 bases short and J 5 bases short, with 13 bases between. The CDR3 contains 15 residues. CDR3 sequence: CAISESSASTETQYF. CDR3 bases: TGTGCCATCAGTGAGTCATCGGCTTCAACTGAGACCCAGTACTTC.

The J gene is TRBJ2-3, the V gene TRBV20-1, with 13 positions matching TRBD2. This CDR3 region has 13 residues. Per the germline V gene, CDR1 is DFQATT and CDR2 is SNEGSKA (reference sequence). CDR3 sequence (DNA): TGCAGGGGGACTAGCGGGAATCGTGGTACGCAGTATTTT. Translated, it gives CRGTSGNRGTQYF.

The rearrangement uses TRBV20-1 and TRBJ2-7, with D tentatively TRBD1 (6 bases). This CDR3 is 15 amino acids long. Germline V gene lookup returns CDR1 DFQATT and CDR2 SNEGSKA (reference sequence). V lost 3 bases and J 0 bases, leaving 15 bases between the germline ends. CDR3 loop: CSASSDRDNSYEQYF. Here the CDR3 DNA reads TGCAGTGCTAGTAGTGACCGGGACAACTCCTACGAGCAGTACTTC.

V gene TRBV9 combines with J gene TRBJ2-2; TRBD2 matches at 11 bases. Germline V gene data show CDR1 as SGDLS and CDR2 as YYNGEE. This CDR3 spans 21 amino acids. Trimming took 3 bases from V and 4 from J; bases not matched to a gene: 20. CDR3 loop: CASSARLAGRVRAAITGELFF. CDR3 in DNA: TGTGCCAGCAGCGCCCGACTAGCGGGAAGAGTAAGAGCCGCGATCACCGGGGAGCTGTTTTTT.

This clonotype was recorded a few times. This chain connects TRBV24-1 to TRBJ2-7; D may be TRBD1 (7 bases). Trimming shortened V by 1 base and J by 3 bases, and 12 bases separated the two germline ends. The CDR3 runs 15 residues. Germline V gene sequence: CDR1 KGHDR, CDR2 SFDVKD. The CDR3 reads CATSDLTGEDYEQYF. The DNA for the CDR3 is TGTGCCACCAGTGATTTAACAGGGGAGGACTACGAGCAGTACTTC.

This clonotype was recorded a few times. J is TRBJ2-7 and V is TRBV28; perhaps TRBD2 as D (7 bases). CDR3 length: 15 residues. Trimming cost V 2 bases and J 2 bases, with 13 bases left between them. Germline V gene sequence: CDR1 MDHEN, CDR2 SYDVKM. CDR3 nucleotides: TGTGCCAGCAGTTTACGGGGGGCCGCGACCTACGAGCAGTACTTC. Residues: CASSLRGAATYEQYF.

The chain combines TRBV12-3 or TRBV12-4 with TRBJ2-5; tentative D call: TRBD1 (5 bases). With 1 base removed from V and 5 bases from J, the gap between germline ends came to 11 bases. The length of the CDR3 is 14 residues. CDR3 nucleotide sequence: TGTGCCAGCAGTTTAGAGGGGCCAGGGGAGACCCAGTACTTC. This codes for CASSLEGPGETQYF.

The rearrangement uses TRBV6-2 or TRBV6-3 and TRBJ2-1, with 12 bases aligning to TRBD1. CDR3 length equals 16 residues. V shed 10 bases, J shed 5 bases, and the junction held 12 bases outside the gene matches. The germline gives CDR1 MNHEY, CDR2 SVGEGT. CDR3 in amino acids: CANFCSGTGGHNEQFF. For the CDR3, the DNA is TGTGCCAACTTCTGTTCCGGGACAGGGGGCCACAATGAGCAGTTCTTC.

This clonotype came up once. Compared with germline, one end of the junction differs, possibly owing to a read error. CDR3 sequence: CASSLPPTGPVKEHFF. The DNA of the CDR3 is TGTGCCAGCAGTTTACCCCCGACAGGCCCGGTTAAGGAGCACTTCTTC. V is TRBV12-3 or TRBV12-4 and J is TRBJ2-1; D might be TRBD1 (6 bases). This CDR3 is 16 amino acids long.

This clonotype has only a few counts. V usage is TRBV12-3 or TRBV12-4 and J usage is TRBJ1-2, with D perhaps TRBD1 (6 bases). V shed 6 bases and J shed 7 bases, with 24 bases lying between them. The CDR3 covers 16 residues. The CDR3 nucleotides read TGTGCCAGCAGCTTTGGGGGGGGACACTTCGTAGGTGGCTACACCTTC. Translation gives CASSFGGGHFVGGYTF.

The chain combines TRBV20-1 with TRBJ2-6; D gene uncertain. The CDR3 spans 15 residues. The germline CDR1 and CDR2 sequences are DFQATT and SNEGSKA (reference sequence). Trimming cost V 1 base and J 0 bases, with 7 bases left between them. The CDR3 DNA follows: TGCAGTGCTAGAGGGGTCGGCTCTGGGGCCAACGTCCTGACTTTC. It specifies CSARGVGSGANVLTF.

This clonotype was seen only a few times. The genes are TRBV29-1 and TRBJ1-1; D not resolved. Per germline, CDR1 SQVTM and CDR2 ANQGSEA. V lost 7 bases to trimming and J lost 5 bases, with 14 bases between them. The CDR3 is 12 amino acids. The CDR3 region is CSGGSLGTEAFF. DNA for the CDR3: TGCAGCGGCGGGTCCCTGGGGACTGAAGCTTTCTTT.